A selection of T cell receptor beta chains follows, all from one sample in a study of T cells expressing NK-cell markers. TCRdb re-called the 5' RACE reads and gives one entry per CDR3 protein, without DNA. The sample table sets out around 180,000 distinct CDR3 sequences. The sequenced sample consisted of blood T cells: a sorted CD56 or NKG2C T cell subset, CD4+ or CD8+ T cells, or bulk PBMC T cells (not recorded which). These receptors were taken from a man aged 18-75 years in good health. CDR3s include the opening cysteine and the closing phenylalanine or tryptophan. Clone sizes are given selectively: once, few, many, or a class where the clone is expanded.

>TRBJ2-7|.|TRBV12-5
CASGFPLGTGSYEQYF
>TRBJ2-1|.|TRBV11-3
CASSLGINEQFF
>TRBJ2-2|.|TRBV13
CASSPYGGGGTGELFF
>TRBJ2-5|.|TRBV13
CASSLGPVQETQYF
>TRBJ2-7|.|TRBV7-9
CASSEPQGAPYEQYF
>TRBJ1-1|.|TRBV13
CASSLLTGDTEAFF
>TRBJ1-5|.|TRBV20-1
CSARGWGGNQPQHF
>TRBJ2-7|.|TRBV6-5
CASSLAGGLYEQYF
>TRBJ2-2|.|TRBV6-1
CAGRQRTNTGELFF
>TRBJ2-1|.|TRBV9
CASSGSGGASYNEQFF
>TRBJ2-1|.|TRBV6-5
CASSYSIGSQPYNEQFF
>TRBJ1-1|.|TRBV4-2
CASSQEARGWTEAFF
>TRBJ2-1|.|TRBV4-1
CASSQVMGRSSYNEQFF
>TRBJ2-7|.|TRBV11-2
CASSLGDRGNYEQYF
>TRBJ2-5|.|TRBV20-1
CSARETGGAQYF
>TRBJ2-2|.|TRBV27
CASTGTGELFF
>TRBJ2-2|.|TRBV9
CASSVGNTGELFF
>TRBJ2-2|.|TRBV6-1
CASRDAGVPGELFF
>TRBJ2-1|medium-sized|TRBV11-1
CASSPFTGRDEQFF
>TRBJ1-5|.|TRBV11-2
CASSLEVGFPQHF
>TRBJ1-1|.|TRBV30
CAWRGGLNTEAFF
>TRBJ2-1|.|TRBV27
CASSPRDQHYNEQFF
>TRBJ2-2|.|TRBV6-4
CASLRDRATGELFF